These T cell receptor beta chains were read from a single sample in a study of naive and memory T cell subsets. MiXCR was run by TCRdb on the UMI-ligation and nested PCR reads, yielding one entry per CDR3 protein. The table lists some 80,000 distinct CDR3 sequences, 9% of them singletons. Sequencing was done on a sample of naive CD8+ T cells from blood. These receptors were collected from a human donor in good health. The CDR3 runs from the conserved cysteine through the conserved F or W. D genes are given only for firm matches. The size field is filled for only some rows; it gives once, few, many or a size class.

TRBV7-9	TRBJ1-2	-	-	CASSLALQGDGYTF	TGTGCCAGCAGCTTAGCGTTACAGGGAGATGGCTACACCTTC
TRBV25-1	TRBJ2-7	many	-	CASSARGGGRNEQYF	TGTGCCAGCAGTGCCCGAGGAGGGGGGCGCAACGAGCAGTACTTC
TRBV7-6	TRBJ1-4	many	-	CASSLVWGRDEKLFF	TGTGCCAGCAGCTTAGTATGGGGACGTGATGAAAAACTGTTTTTT
TRBV6-6	TRBJ2-5	many	-	CACRLETQETQYF	TGTGCCTGTCGTCTGGAAACTCAAGAGACCCAGTACTTC
TRBV29-1	TRBJ2-7	-	TRBD2	CSVEKVAGGREQYF	TGCAGCGTTGAAAAGGTAGCGGGAGGCCGGGAGCAGTACTTC
TRBV5-1	TRBJ2-2	-	-	CASSFLAPELEGTGELFF	TGCGCCAGCAGCTTTTTGGCCCCGGAATTGGAGGGCACCGGGGAGCTGTTTTTT
TRBV4-2	TRBJ2-7	-	-	CASSQENRLEQYF	TGTGCCAGCAGCCAAGAGAACAGGCTGGAGCAGTACTTC
TRBV9	TRBJ1-1	-	-	CASSVVVSIGAFF	TGTGCCAGCAGCGTAGTGGTATCCATTGGAGCTTTCTTT
TRBV7-9	TRBJ1-5	few	-	CASSLIDQPQHF	TGTGCCAGCAGCCTAATTGATCAGCCCCAGCATTTT
TRBV6-5	TRBJ2-1	few	-	CASSYSAGTGNEQFF	TGTGCCAGCAGTTACTCGGCAGGGACTGGGAATGAGCAGTTCTTC
TRBV29-1	TRBJ1-1	many	-	CSVEDFGSDTEAFF	TGCAGCGTTGAAGATTTCGGGTCGGACACTGAAGCTTTCTTT
TRBV6-5	TRBJ2-5	many	-	CASSYSGSLQETQYF	TGTGCCAGCAGTTACTCGGGCAGCCTTCAAGAGACCCAGTACTTC
TRBV7-8	TRBJ2-1	few	TRBD2	CASSLAAGEANEQFF	TGTGCCAGCAGCTTAGCAGCGGGAGAGGCCAATGAGCAGTTCTTC
TRBV28	TRBJ2-1	-	-	CASSLYSSGSGYDNEQFF	TGTGCCAGCAGTTTATATAGCTCGGGTAGCGGATATGACAATGAGCAGTTCTTC
TRBV27	TRBJ2-1	few	TRBD2	CASSPGLAGEVSYNEQFF	TGTGCCAGCAGTCCCGGACTAGCGGGAGAGGTGAGCTACAATGAGCAGTTCTTC
TRBV14	TRBJ1-3	few	TRBD1	CASSQRQGSSGNTIYF	TGTGCCAGCAGCCAGCGACAGGGCTCCTCTGGAAACACCATATATTTT
TRBV10-3	TRBJ2-3	many	TRBD2	CAIGLTSASTDTQYF	TGTGCCATCGGGCTGACTAGCGCTTCCACAGATACGCAGTATTTT
TRBV27	TRBJ2-3	many	-	CASSLRQGTDTQYF	TGTGCCAGCAGTCTACGACAGGGCACAGATACGCAGTATTTT
TRBV20-1	TRBJ2-7	many	TRBD2	CSARGGDSYEQYF	TGCAGTGCTAGGGGAGGGGACTCCTACGAGCAGTACTTC
TRBV6-2/TRBV6-3	TRBJ1-1	few	-	CASRTGGHTEAFF	TGTGCCAGCAGGACCGGGGGGCACACTGAAGCTTTCTTT
TRBV25-1	TRBJ1-1	-	-	CASRDSLTTEAFF	TGTGCCAGCAGGGACAGCTTAACCACTGAAGCTTTCTTT
TRBV4-2	TRBJ2-7	few	-	CASSQDSQGKQGEQYF	TGTGCCAGCAGCCAAGATTCGCAGGGAAAGCAGGGCGAGCAGTACTTC
TRBV5-1	TRBJ2-3	-	-	CASSLAVSTDTQYF	TGCGCCAGCAGCTTGGCCGTGAGCACAGATACGCAGTATTTT
TRBV6-6	TRBJ2-3	many	TRBD1	CASSYSRQGKADTQYF	TGTGCCAGCAGTTACTCGAGACAGGGCAAAGCAGATACGCAGTATTTT
TRBV28	TRBJ2-3	many	-	CASSLGGSDTQYF	TGTGCCAGCAGTTTAGGCGGCTCAGATACGCAGTATTTT
TRBV7-9	TRBJ2-1	-	TRBD2	CASLTSGPNNEQFF	TGTGCCAGCCTGACTAGCGGCCCCAACAATGAGCAGTTCTTC
TRBV7-8	TRBJ2-1	few	TRBD2	CASSLASSGAYNEQFF	TGTGCCAGCAGCTTAGCCTCTAGCGGGGCCTACAATGAGCAGTTCTTC
TRBV2	TRBJ2-3	many	-	CASSEEMDYSSTDTQYF	TGTGCCAGCAGTGAAGAAATGGACTACTCTAGCACAGATACGCAGTATTTT
TRBV27	TRBJ2-7	few	TRBD1	CASSLGTAWEQYF	TGTGCCAGCAGTCTCGGGACAGCTTGGGAGCAGTACTTC
TRBV5-4	TRBJ2-3	-	-	CASSFKGGATDTQYF	TGTGCCAGCAGCTTTAAAGGAGGCGCTACAGATACGCAGTATTTT
TRBV15	TRBJ2-1	few	TRBD2	CAIGESGIGNEQFF	TGTGCCATAGGGGAGAGCGGGATCGGCAATGAGCAGTTCTTC
TRBV23-1	TRBJ2-1	many	-	CASSQGGNEQFF	TGCGCCAGCAGTCAAGGCGGTAATGAGCAGTTCTTC
TRBV15	TRBJ2-3	many	-	CATSRGVSGSTDTQYF	TGTGCCACCAGCAGAGGCGTGTCGGGGAGCACAGATACGCAGTATTTT
TRBV12-3/TRBV12-4	TRBJ1-1	-	-	CASSPYGLNTEAFF	TGTGCCAGCAGCCCTTATGGCCTGAACACTGAAGCTTTCTTT